This T cell receptor beta chain emerged from a study of blood T cell repertoires in COVID-19. Study summary: Samples of COVID-19 (acute and convalescent) were obtained from the United States, Italy and Spain. The cDNA or gDNA used as material had been derived from T cells, B-cell-depleted T cells, or PBMCs.

Study processing details: Amplification of reference gene primers provided the estimated nucleated cell counts. The table came from immunoSEQ multiplex PCR; TCRdb's copy has only in-frame clones and leaves some out. V, J and clone size are taken as reported in that table, and D and trimming were inferred from the DNA itself. Of around 250,000 clones listed, about 85% are singletons. The V and J ends lost 6 bases and 4 bases respectively, with 10 bases between them. CDR1 and CDR2 from the germline V gene are ENHRY and SYGVKD. CDR3 length: 12 residues. The chain recombines TRBV10-3 with TRBJ2-7; TRBD2 is a possible D gene (5 bases). Sequencing input: peripheral blood. The receptor comes from a man between 25 and 39 years old who had recovered from COVID-19. The chain's CDR3 is CAISQTGYEQYV. For the CDR3, the DNA is TGTGCCATCAGCCAGACGGGATACGAGCAGTACGTC.